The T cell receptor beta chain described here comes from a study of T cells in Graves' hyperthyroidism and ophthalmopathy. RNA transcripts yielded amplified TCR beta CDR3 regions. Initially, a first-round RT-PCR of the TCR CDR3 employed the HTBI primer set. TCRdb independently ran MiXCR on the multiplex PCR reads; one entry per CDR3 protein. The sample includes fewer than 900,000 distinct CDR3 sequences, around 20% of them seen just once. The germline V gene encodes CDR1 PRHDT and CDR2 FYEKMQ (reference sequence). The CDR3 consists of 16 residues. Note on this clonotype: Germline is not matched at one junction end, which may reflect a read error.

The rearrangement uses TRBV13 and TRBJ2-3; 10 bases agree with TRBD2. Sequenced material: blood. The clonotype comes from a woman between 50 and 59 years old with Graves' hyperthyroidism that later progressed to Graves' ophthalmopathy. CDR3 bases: TGTGCCAGCAGCTTGGGAGCGGGGGGGCTAACAGATGCGCAGTATTTT. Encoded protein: CASSLGAGGLTDAQYF.